These T cell receptor beta chains were read from a single sample in a study of regulatory T cells in long-lasting Graves disease. Using its own MiXCR run on the multiplex PCR reads, TCRdb lists one record per CDR3 protein. The sample consists of 400,000 or so distinct CDR3 sequences, about 20% of them appearing once. The material was peripheral blood mononuclear cells (PBMCs), obtained when the disease was refractory, from a patient treated with antithyroid drugs. These receptors were obtained from a female donor with Graves disease. Each CDR3 is given with its conserved first and last residue. The D gene is left open where the match is weak. Size is omitted from some rows. Given values are once, few, many or a class for expanded clones.

>-|TRBD1|TRBV7-2|TRBJ2-2
CASSRTGKKDGELFF
TGTGCCAGCAGCCGGACAGGGAAGAAAGACGGGGAGCTGTTTTTT
>once|-|TRBV2|TRBJ2-3
CASSEASRTDTQYF
TGTGCCAGCAGTGAAGCGAGTCGGACAGATACGCAGTATTTT
>-|TRBD1|TRBV19|TRBJ2-6
CASRKGQGRAGANVLTF
TGTGCCAGCCGGAAGGGACAGGGGAGGGCTGGGGCCAACGTCCTGACTTTC
>-|TRBD2|TRBV5-1|TRBJ2-1
CASSLVPILAGEAYNEQFF
TGCGCCAGCAGCTTGGTACCGATATTAGCGGGAGAGGCCTACAATGAGCAGTTCTTC
>-|-|TRBV6-1|TRBJ2-1
CASTRQNEQFF
TGTGCCAGCACACGGCAAAATGAGCAGTTCTTC
>few|TRBD1|TRBV20-1|TRBJ2-3
CSANPGGQGTDTQYF
TGCAGTGCTAATCCAGGGGGACAGGGCACAGATACGCAGTATTTT
>-|TRBD1|TRBV6-1|TRBJ1-4
CASRPRDRMKKLFF
TGTGCCAGCAGGCCAAGGGACAGAATGAAAAAACTGTTTTTT
>many|-|TRBV6-1|TRBJ1-6
CASRRDFDSPLHF
TGTGCCAGCCGGAGGGACTTCGATTCACCCCTCCACTTT
>-|-|TRBV19|TRBJ1-3
CASSQGYSSGNTIYF
TGTGCCAGTAGCCAGGGGTATAGCTCTGGAAACACCATATATTTT
>-|TRBD2|TRBV6-9|TRBJ2-5
CASSYSNPSGSQETQYF
TGTGCCAGCAGTTACTCGAATCCTAGCGGATCCCAAGAGACCCAGTACTTC
>-|-|TRBV20-1|TRBJ1-6
CSARVGDPPLHF
TGCAGTGCTAGAGTGGGGGATCCACCCCTCCACTTT
>-|TRBD2|TRBV6-2/TRBV6-3|TRBJ2-7
CASSKPTQGLAGSYEQYF
TGTGCCAGCAGCAAACCGACCCAAGGACTAGCGGGAAGCTACGAGCAGTACTTC
>many|TRBD2|TRBV6-2/TRBV6-3|TRBJ2-5
CASSYSRAMGGSETQYF
TGTGCCAGCAGTTACTCGAGAGCTATGGGGGGGTCGGAGACCCAGTACTTC
>-|-|TRBV28|TRBJ1-5
CASSLRGGINQPQHF
TGTGCCAGCAGTTTAAGGGGGGGCATAAATCAGCCCCAGCATTTT
>-|-|TRBV7-3|TRBJ2-7
CASTNQTSMYLCASSAYYEQYF
-
>many|-|TRBV28|TRBJ2-7
CASSSPGTGKEQYF
TGTGCCAGCAGTTCCCCCGGGACTGGGAAAGAGCAGTACTTC
>-|-|TRBV7-2|TRBJ1-2
CASSLVREGPYGYTF
TGTGCCAGCAGCTTAGTTCGGGAGGGCCCCTATGGCTACACCTTC
>once|-|TRBV27|TRBJ2-5
CASSPPTGRSYF
TGTGCCAGCAGCCCTCCTACAGGGCGTTCGTACTTC
>-|TRBD1|TRBV4-1|TRBJ1-5
CASSPGTALDQPQHF
TGCGCCAGCAGCCCGGGGACAGCCCTGGATCAGCCCCAGCATTTT
>-|TRBD1|TRBV6-1|TRBJ1-6
CASSTYRGIGNSPLHF
TGTGCCAGCAGTACCTACAGGGGGATCGGAAATTCACCCCTCCACTTT
>many|-|TRBV27|TRBJ1-4
CASSPGRSTNEKLFF
TGTGCCAGCAGCCCAGGGCGGAGTACTAATGAAAAACTGTTTTTT
>-|-|TRBV7-2|TRBJ2-5
CASSLRRGSRETRYF
TGTGCCAGCAGCTTACGCAGGGGGTCCCGGGAGACCCGGTACTTC
>many|-|TRBV20-1|TRBJ2-7
CSARGRDAKSSYEQYF
TGCAGTGCTAGAGGCCGGGACGCTAAAAGCTCCTACGAGCAGTACTTC
>-|-|TRBV19|TRBJ1-5
CASSTTGLGPGQPQHF
TGTGCCAGTAGTACCACGGGACTAGGGCCAGGTCAGCCCCAGCATTTT
>many|TRBD2|TRBV7-2|TRBJ2-5
CASSTQPGLATETQYF
TGTGCCAGCAGCACCCAACCGGGACTAGCGACGGAGACCCAGTACTTC
>many|-|TRBV27|TRBJ2-2
CASSLAGGELFF
TGTGCCAGCAGCTTAGCTGGGGGGGAGCTGTTTTTT
>-|TRBD1|TRBV18|TRBJ2-5
CASSQFGQGAQETQYF
TGTGCCAGCTCACAATTCGGACAGGGGGCCCAAGAGACCCAGTACTTC
>-|-|TRBV11-2|TRBJ2-5
CASSLGLEETQYF
TGTGCCAGCAGCTTAGGACTGGAAGAGACCCAGTACTTC
>few|-|TRBV5-1|TRBJ2-7
CASSPRANARIYEQYF
TGCGCCAGCAGCCCCCGGGCCAACGCAAGGATCTACGAGCAGTACTTC
>-|TRBD2|TRBV9|TRBJ2-3
CASSSGIIADTQYF
TGTGCCAGCAGCAGCGGGATAATAGCAGATACGCAGTATTTT
>many|-|TRBV7-2|TRBJ1-1
CASSYGTSEAFF
TGTGCCAGCAGTTATGGGACTAGTGAAGCTTTCTTT
>few|TRBD2|TRBV18|TRBJ2-7
CASSPSLAGGSEQYF
TGTGCCAGCTCACCTTCACTAGCGGGAGGCAGTGAGCAGTACTTC
>-|TRBD2|TRBV7-8|TRBJ2-1
CASSLAASGIYNEQFF
TGTGCCAGCAGCTTAGCGGCTAGCGGGATTTACAATGAGCAGTTCTTC
>-|TRBD2|TRBV7-2|TRBJ2-7
CASSQWGGSSYEQYF
TGCGCCAGCAGCCAGTGGGGCGGGAGCTCCTACGAGCAGTACTTC
>many|-|TRBV20-1|TRBJ2-1
CSATGIYNEQFF
TGCAGTGCTACAGGGATTTACAATGAGCAGTTCTTC
>-|TRBD1|TRBV10-3|TRBJ1-1
CATATGDGTEAFF
TGTGCCACAGCGACAGGGGACGGCACTGAAGCTTTCTTT